This T cell receptor beta chain was observed in a study of blood T cells in healthy people across ages. In the case of this clonotype: Its antigen is not identified.

The CDR3 is made up of 16 amino acids. V was pared by 7 bases and J by 0 bases, with 16 bases between. Per the germline V gene, CDR1 is SGHKS and CDR2 is YYEKEE (reference sequence). Study results and caveats: A strong correlation between TCR beta diversity and naive T cell percentage was seen.

A sample-barcoded 5' primer and a J-beta primer mix were used in a second PCR of roughly 6 to 12 cycles. TCRdb redid the calling of the 5' RACE reads with MiXCR, one entry per CDR3 protein. Of about 700,000 distinct CDR3 sequences listed, 32% were seen once; the top ten hold just over 15%. Healthy Caucasian individuals from Russia aged about 6 to 90 were enrolled as donors. The chain couples TRBV5-5 to TRBJ2-2; D gene uncertain. The sequencing input was blood. The TCR comes from a woman older than 75 in good health. The CDR3: CASGVSPMTNTGELFF. The CDR3 coding sequence is TGTGCCAGCGGGGTTAGCCCTATGACGAACACCGGGGAGCTGTTTTTT.